This T cell receptor beta chain stems from a study of CD8+CD57+ T cells in acquired aplastic anemia. The use of genomic DNA as template underpinned the TCR beta VDJ and CDR3 profiling. TCRdb re-derived calls from the reads in MiXCR, one entry per CDR3 protein. Of under 200,000 distinct CDR3 sequences in the sample, 40% to 50% were seen once. By flow cytometry, patients selected for sequencing had shown an expansion of CD8+CD57+ cells. The sequence was obtained from a human donor with aplastic anemia. Sequences were obtained from sorted CD4+, CD8+, or CD8+CD57+ T cells (not recorded which) from PBMCs.

The CDR3 loop is CASSLPSLAFTDTQYF. As DNA, the CDR3 is TGCGCCAGCAGCTTGCCGAGCCTAGCGTTCACAGATACGCAGTATTTT. The gene calls are TRBV5-1 and TRBJ2-3; perhaps TRBD2 as D (6 bases). V dropped 1 base and J dropped 2 bases, with 14 bases sitting between them. The CDR3 extends over 16 amino acids. Per the germline V gene, CDR1 is SGHRS and CDR2 is YFSETQ.